What follows are 20 T cell receptor beta chains derived from one specimen sequenced in a study of blood T cells in healthy people across ages. For the second PCR, which ran for about 7 to 12 cycles, a sample-barcoded 5' primer and a J-beta primer mix were used. TCRdb re-derived calls from the 5' RACE reads in MiXCR, one entry per CDR3 protein. The sample lists about 1.4 million distinct CDR3 sequences; approximately 59% were seen once. Material: blood. The receptors stem from a man younger than 35 in good health.

The V and J genes are TRBV4-1 and TRBJ1-2, with a tentative D call TRBD1 (5 bases). Germline V gene lookup returns CDR1 MGHRA and CDR2 YSYEKL. The CDR3 length is 16 residues. V was pared by 4 bases and J by 0 bases, with 15 bases between. CDR3 sequence (DNA): TGCGCCAGCAGCCCAGCCGGTGGGGGAGCTAACTATGGCTACACCTTC. Translating it yields CASSPAGGGANYGYTF.

As regards this clonotype: At one end, the junction sequence differs from germline, possibly due to a read error. The chain employs TRBV6-5 and TRBJ2-6; weak D call: TRBD2 (6 bases). Germline V CDR1 and CDR2: MNHEY, SVGAGI. The CDR3 is 14 residues long. CDR3 DNA: TGTGCCAGCAGTGACTCAGCAGGAGGGAACGTCCTGACTTTC. Its protein product is CASSDSAGGNVLTF.

This clonotype appeared a few times. The V call is TRBV20-1, the J call TRBJ2-3; TRBD2 aligns across 9 bases. The CDR3 length is 13 residues. Germline CDR1 DFQATT, CDR2 SNEGSKA (reference sequence). After removal of 5 bases from V and 4 bases from J, the junction contained 4 bases not matched to a gene. CDR3 bases: TGCAGTGCTCCGGGACTAGCTGCAGATACGCAGTATTTT. Its translation is CSAPGLAADTQYF.

The J gene is TRBJ2-7, the V gene TRBV4-2; D ambiguous. The CDR3 is 12 residues long. The V and J ends lost 4 bases and 6 bases respectively, with 10 bases between them. Germline V gene sequence: CDR1 LGHNA, CDR2 YNFKEQ. The DNA of the CDR3 is TGTGCCAGCAGCCGAGAAGCCCCCGAGCAGTACTTC. It specifies CASSREAPEQYF.

This clonotype was detected a few times. The gene calls are TRBV24-1 and TRBJ2-4; 8 nucleotides line up with TRBD1. V shed 2 bases, J shed 0 bases, and the junction held 5 bases outside the gene matches. This CDR3 has 17 amino acids. CDR1 and CDR2 from the germline V gene are KGHDR and SFDVKD. The CDR3 DNA reads TGTGCCACCAGTGATTCAGGACAGGGATTAGCCAAAAACATTCAGTACTTC. Residues: CATSDSGQGLAKNIQYF.

The J gene is TRBJ1-1, the V gene TRBV6-2 or TRBV6-3; 7 bases align to TRBD1. CDR3 length equals 15 residues. J gave up 4 bases and V 5 bases, and 10 bases lay outside the gene matches. The germline CDR1 and CDR2 sequences are MNHEY and SVGEGT. Written as DNA, the CDR3 is TGTGCCAGCAGTCCAGGACAGGAGGTGAGCACTGAAGCTTTCTTT. Protein: CASSPGQEVSTEAFF.

This chain connects TRBV2 to TRBJ2-1; D ambiguous. V was clipped by 6 bases and J by 0 bases, with 12 bases between them. The CDR3 contains 15 residues. Germline assignment: CDR1 SNHLY and CDR2 FYNNEI. CDR3 sequence (DNA): TGTGCCAGCAGCCCGGTGGAGAGCTCCTACAATGAGCAGTTCTTC. It specifies CASSPVESSYNEQFF.

This clonotype was observed a few times. V gene TRBV7-9 combines with J gene TRBJ2-1; 13 bases are shared with TRBD2. The CDR3 is 16 residues long. V dropped 5 bases and J dropped 4; count of bases not matched to a gene: 5. Germline loops: CDR1 SEHNR, CDR2 FQNEAQ (reference sequence). CDR3 in DNA: TGTGCCAGCAGCGAGGGACTAGCGGGACCATACAATGAGCAGTTCTTC. Translation: CASSEGLAGPYNEQFF.

V gene TRBV29-1 combines with J gene TRBJ2-5, with 14 bases lining up with TRBD2. The length of the CDR3 is 17 residues. The junction had 13 bases not matched to a gene; V was cut back by 6 bases and J by 4 bases. The V gene's germline CDR1 is SQVTM and CDR2 ANQGSEA. The CDR3 DNA sequence: TGCAGCGTCCTACATGGGACTAGCGGGGGTACTCGAGAGACCCAGTACTTC. Translation gives CSVLHGTSGGTRETQYF.

Notes on this clonotype: An end of the junction differs from the germline gene, which may be a read error. The chain has TRBV27 and TRBJ2-2; D uncertain. This CDR3 is built from 13 residues. Germline V lookup: CDR1 MNHEY, CDR2 SMNVEV (reference sequence). The CDR3: CAGSLVGTGELFF. In DNA, the CDR3 is TGTGCCGGCAGTTTGGTGGGGACCGGGGAGCTGTTTTTT.

Concerning this clonotype itself: The junction departs from the called germline gene at one end, perhaps through a read error. J is TRBJ1-2 and V is TRBV27, with D maybe TRBD1 (6 bases). The CDR3 length is 13 residues. CDR1 is MNHEY and CDR2 is SMNVEV in the germline V gene (reference sequence). The CDR3 loop is CASSPGGDTGYTF. CDR3 DNA: TGCGCCAGCAGTCCGGGAGGGGACACTGGCTACACCTTC.

This clonotype was found a few times. The CDR3 region is CASSYSTGGKTEAFF. DNA of the CDR3: TGTGCCAGCAGTTACTCGACAGGGGGCAAGACTGAAGCTTTCTTT. This chain links TRBV6-5 with TRBJ1-1; TRBD1 aligns across 10 bases. V gave up 0 bases and J gave up 5 bases; unmatched junction bases: 3. CDR1 and CDR2 (germline): MNHEY, SVGAGI. The CDR3 spans 15 residues.

The V gene is TRBV12-3 or TRBV12-4, the J gene TRBJ1-2; 9 nucleotides line up with TRBD1. The ends lost 8 bases at V and 7 bases at J; junction bases unmatched: 5. The CDR3 sequence is 12 residues long. CDR3 nucleotides: TGTGCCAGCCAAAGACAGGGGGGTGGCTACACCTTC. It translates to CASQRQGGGYTF.

The chain links TRBV6-2 or TRBV6-3 to TRBJ1-4; D ambiguous. V was clipped by 2 bases and J by 6 bases, with 7 bases between them. CDR1 is MNHEY, CDR2 SVGEGT, per germline. This CDR3 has 13 residues. CDR3 loop: CASSYTTDEKLFF. In DNA form, the CDR3 reads TGTGCCAGCAGTTACACAACGGATGAAAAACTGTTTTTT.

This clonotype was observed once. The junction departs from the called germline gene at one end, perhaps through a read error. This chain links TRBV9 with TRBJ2-1; 8 bases map to TRBD2. Germline V gene sequence: CDR1 SGDLS, CDR2 YYNGEE. The CDR3 is 16 residues long. CDR3 residues: CAGSAFPGGGHDEQFF. CDR3 DNA sequence: TGTGCCGGCAGCGCCTTTCCTGGCGGGGGGCATGATGAGCAGTTCTTC.

The chain has TRBV4-1 and TRBJ1-1; unclear D gene. V lost 7 bases to trimming and J lost 5 bases, with 20 bases between them. CDR3 size: 15 residues. Germline lookup yields CDR1 MGHRA and CDR2 YSYEKL. The CDR3 reads CASTSQEAVRTEAFF. CDR3 nucleotide sequence: TGCGCCAGCACCTCTCAAGAGGCAGTAAGGACTGAAGCTTTCTTT.

The chain has TRBV28 and TRBJ2-1, with D possibly TRBD1 on 7 matching bases. V lost 8 bases to trimming and J lost 2 bases, with 13 bases between them. Germline values: CDR1 MDHEN, CDR2 SYDVKM. CDR3 length: 14 residues. CDR3 residues: CASRPGGTYNEQFF. The CDR3 DNA is TGTGCCAGCCGGCCAGGGGGGACCTACAATGAGCAGTTCTTC.

V gene TRBV11-3 combines with J gene TRBJ2-1; a possible D gene is TRBD2 (6 bases). The V end lost 0 bases, the J end lost 8 bases, and 17 bases lay between the germline ends. Germline V lookup: CDR1 SGHNT, CDR2 YENEEA. The CDR3 is 16 amino acids. CDR3 in DNA: TGTGCCAGCAGCTTAGATTTGCGGCGGGGAGAACATGAGCAGTTCTTC. Translation gives CASSLDLRRGEHEQFF.

V and J are TRBV6-5 and TRBJ1-6; TRBD1 aligns across 7 bases. The CDR3 loop spans 14 amino acids. Germline CDR1 MNHEY, CDR2 SVGAGI. The trim removed 8 bases at V and 10 bases at J, leaving 11 bases unmatched. CDR3 coding DNA: TGTGCCAGCTCCTTTGGACAGGATGGATCACCCCTCCACTTT. As protein: CASSFGQDGSPLHF.

This chain connects TRBV20-1 to TRBJ1-2, with D tentatively TRBD1 (5 bases). V lost 4 bases and J 6 bases, leaving 21 bases between the germline ends. The germline V gene has CDR1 DFQATT and CDR2 SNEGSKA (reference sequence). The CDR3 contains 15 residues. The CDR3 loop reads CSATSGRWTSNGYTF. CDR3 nucleotides: TGCAGTGCTACCTCAGGGAGGTGGACAAGTAATGGCTACACCTTC.